The sample holds many counts of the clone carrying this T cell receptor (beta chain). This sample is drawn from a study of human T cells and chemical hapten exposure. Germline V CDR1 and CDR2: SGHVS, FQNEAQ. The CDR3 extends over 14 amino acids. The V gene lost 5 bases and the J gene lost 4 bases, with 14 bases spanning the gap. The time point is: pre-sensitization, week 0. Treatment in this sample: therapeutic diphenylcyclopropenone sensitization with weekly scalp DPC. Within the library, unique molecular identifiers were attached to each individual cDNA molecule. TCRdb fed the RACE reads into MiXCR, producing one record per CDR3 protein. The sample gives around 350,000 distinct CDR3 sequences, 5.5% of which show up once; around 8.8% is in the top ten.

Sample: whole blood, taken in connection with sensitization to the hapten diphenylcyclopropenone (DPC). This TCR derives from a woman between 18 and 29 years old with alopecia areata. Some clones in this sample may be carry-over from other donors' samples. J is TRBJ1-1 and V is TRBV7-8, with D tentatively TRBD1 (6 bases). CDR3 amino acids: CASSVNQGSTEAFF. CDR3 DNA sequence: TGTGCCAGCAGCGTAAATCAGGGGTCCACTGAAGCTTTCTTT.